This entry lists 27 T cell receptor beta chains sequenced from one sample in a study of blood T cells in healthy people across ages. Using a J-beta primer mix together with a sample-barcoded 5' primer, a second PCR was run for roughly 7 to 11 cycles. TCRdb ran MiXCR on the 5' RACE reads and lists one entry per CDR3 protein. The profile shows 800,000 to 950,000 distinct CDR3 sequences, 29% of them singletons. In addition, the sample was reused for a study of T cells of mothers and their children.

The sequenced sample consisted of blood. The receptor source for this set is a woman aged 40 to 55 in good health.

At least ten counts were recorded for this clonotype. V gene TRBV12-3 or TRBV12-4 combines with J gene TRBJ2-7, with D uncertain. The CDR3 sequence is 14 residues long. V was cut by 5 bases and J by 0 bases, with 11 bases left in between. This CDR3 reads CASSPQQSSYEQYF. CDR3 coding DNA: TGTGCCAGCAGTCCCCAGCAGAGCTCCTACGAGCAGTACTTC.

J is TRBJ1-2 and V is TRBV2; the match to TRBD1 covers 7 bases. The CDR3 has 14 residues. CDR1 is SNHLY, CDR2 FYNNEI, per germline. The junction had 4 bases not matched to a gene; V was cut back by 3 bases and J by 3 bases. The CDR3 DNA follows: TGTGCCAGCAGTGATACTACAGGGGACTATGGCTACACCTTC. Encoded protein: CASSDTTGDYGYTF.

The chain links TRBV9 to TRBJ1-1; TRBD1 matches at 8 bases. The CDR3 is 18 amino acids. The ends lost 6 bases at V and 0 bases at J; junction bases unmatched: 16. CDR1 and CDR2 from the germline V gene are SGDLS and YYNGEE. The CDR3 bases are TGTGCCAGCACCGTCCACAGGGCCCAGGGACAGGTGAACACTGAAGCTTTCTTT. It is translated as CASTVHRAQGQVNTEAFF.

There are a few counts of this clonotype. The chain has TRBV6-4 and TRBJ2-2; D call uncertain. Trimming stripped 10 bases from V and 2 bases from J, with 8 bases between. The CDR3 covers 12 residues. Looked up from germline, CDR1 is MRHNA and CDR2 is SNTAGT. The CDR3 protein is CANRPNTGELFF. The CDR3 DNA reads TGTGCCAATCGACCAAACACCGGGGAGCTGTTTTTT.

This clonotype has just a few counts. This chain links TRBV29-1 with TRBJ1-3; D is ambiguous. This CDR3 contains 13 residues. The germline V gene encodes CDR1 SQVTM and CDR2 ANQGSEA. V lost 4 bases and J lost 0, with 7 bases in between. For the CDR3, the DNA is TGCAGCGTTGTAACCGGCTCTGGAAACACCATATATTTT. As protein: CSVVTGSGNTIYF.

Comment on this clonotype: A much larger clone differs from this one at a single base, so this may be a read error. J is TRBJ2-1 and V is TRBV28, with D perhaps given as TRBD1 or TRBD2 (6 bases each). Trimming stripped 7 bases from V and 4 bases from J, with 20 bases between. CDR1 is MDHEN, CDR2 SYDVKM, per germline. The CDR3 runs 16 residues. The CDR3 reads CASTPGGRHRYNEQFF. DNA of the CDR3: TGTGCCAGCACCCCCGGGGGCAGGCACCGTTACAATGAGCAGTTCTTC.

This clonotype appeared a single time. This chain uses TRBV5-4 with TRBJ1-1; 10 bases agree with TRBD1. The germline V gene has CDR1 SGHNT and CDR2 YYREEE (reference sequence). With V trimmed by 3 bases and J by 7 bases, 6 bases remained unmatched. The CDR3 runs 14 residues. In DNA, the CDR3 is TGTGCCAGCAGCTCCGGACAGGGGGAAGGTGAAGCTTTCTTT. This encodes CASSSGQGEGEAFF.

This clonotype was seen only a few times. The chain employs TRBV2 and TRBJ2-5; possible D gene TRBD2, 5 bases. Germline CDR1 is SNHLY and CDR2 is FYNNEI. Between the trimmed V and J ends, which lost 10 bases and 1 base, there was a span of 16 bases. The CDR3 sequence is 14 residues long. The CDR3 is CAITNQRGQETQYF. The CDR3 coding sequence is TGTGCCATCACAAACCAACGGGGCCAAGAGACCCAGTACTTC.

On this clonotype itself: A read error is possible here, since a much larger clone lies one base away. The chain has TRBV20-1 and TRBJ2-6, with D tentatively TRBD2 (6 bases). The CDR3 covers 13 residues. Germline V gene lookup returns CDR1 DFQATT and CDR2 SNEGSKA (reference sequence). The DNA of the CDR3 is TGCAGTGCTAGAAGCGGCGGGGCCAACGTCCGGACTTTC. Translated: CSARSGGANVRTF.

CDR3 in DNA: TGCAGTGCTAGAAAGGACAGGGGGAATGAAAAACTGTTTTTT. The encoded protein is CSARKDRGNEKLFF. The chain carries TRBV20-1 and TRBJ1-4, with 10 positions matching TRBD1. Germline trimming cut 2 bases from V and 5 bases from J; bases unmatched to any gene: 2. This CDR3 contains 14 residues. Per the germline V gene, CDR1 is DFQATT and CDR2 is SNEGSKA (reference sequence).

As concerns this clonotype: This may come from a read error, since a much larger clone is one base off. The chain links TRBV11-2 to TRBJ2-5; D is uncertain. The CDR3 loop spans 13 amino acids. Germline V gives CDR1 SGHAT, CDR2 FQNNGV. V lost 6 bases and J lost 5, with 13 bases in between. CDR3 coding DNA: TGTGCCAGCAGTCACACGTTGGAGGAGACCCAGTACTTC. This translates into CASSHTLEETQYF.

This clonotype was detected a few times. The junction departs from germline at one end; a sequencing error may be responsible. The J gene is TRBJ2-1, the V gene TRBV5-6; 9 bases align to TRBD2. Germline values: CDR1 SGHDT, CDR2 YYEEEE. CDR3 length: 15 amino acids. This CDR3 is CASSLNGLAMNGQFF. CDR3 nucleotide sequence: TGTGCCAGCAGCTTGAATGGACTAGCGATGAATGGGCAGTTCTTC.

V usage is TRBV29-1 and J usage is TRBJ1-1; the D is unclear. This CDR3 spans 14 amino acids. Germline lookup yields CDR1 SQVTM and CDR2 ANQGSEA. The V and J ends lost 4 bases and 1 base respectively, with 13 bases between them. CDR3 loop: CSVVGVDGNTEAFF. In DNA, the CDR3 is TGCAGCGTTGTAGGAGTGGACGGGAACACTGAAGCTTTCTTT. Drawing the rest from reference TRBV29-1 and TRBJ1-1, the complete variable domain is SAVISQKPSRDICQRGTSLTIQCQVDSQVTMMFWYRQQPGQSLTLIATANQGSEATYESGFVIDKFPISRPNLTFSTLTVSNMSPEDSSIYLCSVVGVDGNTEAFFGQGTRLTVV.

This clonotype was seen a few times. V and J are TRBV12-3 or TRBV12-4 and TRBJ2-4; weak D call: TRBD2 (6 bases). This CDR3 is 15 amino acids long. V was trimmed by 6 bases and J by 6 bases, leaving 18 bases between them. CDR3 amino acids: CASSRGAGRGNIQYF. CDR3 sequence (DNA): TGTGCCAGCAGCCGTGGGGCCGGGCGGGGAAACATTCAGTACTTC.

This clonotype was found many times. The chain couples TRBV4-1 to TRBJ1-2, with 7 bases matching TRBD1. The CDR3 covers 18 residues. The V and J ends lost 0 bases and 2 bases, in that order; junction bases with no gene match: 12. From germline, CDR1 is MGHRA and CDR2 YSYEKL. CDR3 nucleotides: TGCGCCAGCAGCCAAGACTCACTTGGACAGGCTAAAAACTATGGCTACACCTTC. Protein product: CASSQDSLGQAKNYGYTF.

A word on this clonotype: The junction differs from germline at one of its ends, possibly a read error. This chain joins TRBV7-8 and TRBJ2-7; D call uncertain. CDR1 is SGHVS and CDR2 is FQNEAQ in the germline V gene. CDR3 length: 15 residues. The CDR3 sequence is CAGSSGTPASYEQYF. CDR3 DNA: TGTGCCGGCAGCTCCGGCACCCCGGCCTCCTACGAGCAGTACTTC.

CDR3 loop: CASRPGGTNTEAFF. CDR3 bases: TGTGCCAGCAGGCCAGGGGGCACGAACACTGAAGCTTTCTTT. The rearrangement uses TRBV27 and TRBJ1-1; TRBD1 agrees at 8 bases. Germline CDR1 is MNHEY and CDR2 is SMNVEV (reference sequence). V shed 6 bases, J shed 1 base, and the junction held 4 bases outside the gene matches. CDR3 length: 14 amino acids.

Only a few counts were recorded for this clonotype. The V call is TRBV12-3 or TRBV12-4, the J call TRBJ2-1, with no clear D. The length of the CDR3 is 14 residues. Trimming left V 6 bases short and J 0 bases short, with 9 bases between. The CDR3 sequence is CASRRDASYNEQFF. The DNA for the CDR3 is TGTGCCAGCAGGCGAGACGCCTCCTACAATGAGCAGTTCTTC.

The chain carries TRBV7-9 and TRBJ1-1; perhaps TRBD1 as D (6 bases). V was trimmed by 4 bases and J by 5 bases, leaving 20 bases between them. CDR3 size: 16 residues. CDR1 and CDR2 (germline): SEHNR, FQNEAQ (reference sequence). The chain's CDR3 is CASSSAGEGGGTEAFF. As DNA, the CDR3 is TGTGCCAGCAGCTCCGCAGGGGAGGGGGGAGGTACTGAAGCTTTCTTT.

The V gene is TRBV7-2, the J gene TRBJ2-7, with D perhaps matching TRBD1 (6 bases). CDR3 length: 15 amino acids. Germline CDR1 is SGHTA and CDR2 is FQGNSA. Deletions cut 2 bases from V and 3 bases from J, with 14 bases between. CDR3: CASSLKSAGDYEQYF. DNA for the CDR3: TGTGCCAGCAGCTTAAAATCGGCAGGGGACTACGAGCAGTACTTC.

The chain joins TRBV12-3 or TRBV12-4 to TRBJ1-2; D gene uncertain. Trimming cost V 6 bases and J 4 bases, with 15 bases left between them. The CDR3 sequence is 14 residues long. The CDR3, as DNA: TGTGCCAGCAGCCCCCTCGGGGAAGCCTATGGCTACACCTTC. This encodes CASSPLGEAYGYTF.

This clonotype has only a few counts. The chain joins TRBV3-1 to TRBJ1-2, with 8 positions matching TRBD1. V dropped 4 bases and J dropped 7; count of bases not matched to a gene: 14. Germline V gene sequence: CDR1 LGHDT, CDR2 YNNKEL (reference sequence). The CDR3 is 16 residues long. CDR3 coding DNA: TGTGCCAGCAGCCCGGGGAGGACAGGGCCCTCCCGTGGCTACACCTTC. Encoded protein: CASSPGRTGPSRGYTF.

This sequence joins TRBV4-1 and TRBJ2-3; 10 bases map to TRBD2. The CDR3 sequence is 16 residues long. V gave up 4 bases and J gave up 6 bases; unmatched junction bases: 10. Germline V gives CDR1 MGHRA, CDR2 YSYEKL. CDR3 DNA sequence: TGCGCCAGCAGCCCGCTCCAGCGGGGGGGCAGGGATACGCAGTATTTT. This translates into CASSPLQRGGRDTQYF.

J is TRBJ2-1 and V is TRBV7-9; TRBD1 matches 7 bases. Germline V gene lookup returns CDR1 SEHNR and CDR2 FQNEAQ (reference sequence). The CDR3 totals 14 residues. Trimming at V came to 3 bases and at J to 8 bases, leaving 7 bases not matched to a gene. The CDR3 sequence is CASSLGSGGDEQFF. The CDR3 nucleotides read TGTGCCAGCAGCTTGGGGTCAGGGGGAGATGAGCAGTTCTTC. The whole variable domain, remainder taken from reference TRBV7-9 and TRBJ2-1, is DTGVSQNPRHKITKRGQNVTFRCDPISEHNRLYWYRQTLGQGPEFLTYFQNEAQLEKSRLLSDRFSAERPKGSFSTLEIQRTEQGDSAMYLCASSLGSGGDEQFFGPGTRLTVL.

As for this clonotype: A junction end diverges from the germline sequence, so it may reflect a read error. This chain joins TRBV30 and TRBJ1-5, with no clear D. The germline V gene has CDR1 GTSNPN and CDR2 SVGIG (reference sequence). This CDR3 is built from 14 residues. DNA for the CDR3: TGTGCCCGGAGTGGAGGGATTAGCAATCAGCCCCAGCATTTT. This codes for CARSGGISNQPQHF.

This clonotype was counted many times. The rearrangement links TRBV20-1 to TRBJ2-3, with 8 positions matching TRBD1. The trim removed 1 base at V and 2 bases at J, leaving 5 bases unmatched. CDR3 length: 15 amino acids. Germline CDR1 is DFQATT and CDR2 is SNEGSKA (reference sequence). CDR3 DNA: TGCAGTGCTAGAGGGAGGCAGGGGGCCACAGATACGCAGTATTTT. Its protein product is CSARGRQGATDTQYF.

This clonotype was observed a handful of times. The chain recombines TRBV29-1 with TRBJ2-3; D is unresolved. The germline V gene encodes CDR1 SQVTM and CDR2 ANQGSEA. This CDR3 has 10 amino acids. Trimming took off 5 bases at V and 4 bases at J, with 4 bases between the two ends. CDR3 protein: CSVPADTQYF. The CDR3 DNA follows: TGCAGCGTTCCAGCAGATACGCAGTATTTT.